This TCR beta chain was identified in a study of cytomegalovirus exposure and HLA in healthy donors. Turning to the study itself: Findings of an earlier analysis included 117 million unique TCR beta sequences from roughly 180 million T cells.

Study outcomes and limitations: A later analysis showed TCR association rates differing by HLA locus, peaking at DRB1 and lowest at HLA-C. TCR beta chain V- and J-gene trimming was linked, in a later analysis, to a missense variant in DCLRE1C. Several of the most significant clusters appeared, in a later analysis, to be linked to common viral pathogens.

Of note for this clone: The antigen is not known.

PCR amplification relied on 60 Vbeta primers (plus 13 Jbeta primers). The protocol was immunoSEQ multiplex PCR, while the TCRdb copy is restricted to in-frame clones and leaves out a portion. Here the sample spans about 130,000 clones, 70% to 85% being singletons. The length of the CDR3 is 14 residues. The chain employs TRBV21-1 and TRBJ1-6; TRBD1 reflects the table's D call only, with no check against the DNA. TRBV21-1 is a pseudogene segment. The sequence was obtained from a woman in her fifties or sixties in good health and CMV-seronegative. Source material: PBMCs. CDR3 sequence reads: CAAPRQGRDSPLHF. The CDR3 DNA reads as TGTGCCGCGCCGAGACAGGGGCGCGATTCACCCCTCCACTTT.